In this sample, the clone carrying this TCR beta chain turned up a few times. This sample was taken from a study of T cell clonotyping in hematopoietic cell transplantation. Germline CDR1 is SGHDN and CDR2 is FVKESK. V lost 1 base, J lost 5 bases, and 11 bases lay in between. The CDR3 length is 14 residues. Noted time point: recipient sample about 28 days before transplant, after cytoreduction. Samples: about 28 days before transplant, then days 30, 100 and 180 after. Produced via immunoSEQ multiplex PCR; TCRdb's table is partial and in-frame only. Of over 25,000 clones in the sample, about three quarters were seen once.

The clonotype was recovered from a woman younger than 45 with chronic myeloid leukemia. Some clones in this sample may be carry-over from other donors' samples. V is TRBV14 and J is TRBJ1-2; D remains ambiguous. The sample consisted of peripheral blood mononuclear cells, taken before stem cell transplant. CDR3 nucleotide sequence: TGTGCCAGCAGCCAAGGGTTAGGGAATTATGGCTACACCTTC. It encodes CASSQGLGNYGYTF.